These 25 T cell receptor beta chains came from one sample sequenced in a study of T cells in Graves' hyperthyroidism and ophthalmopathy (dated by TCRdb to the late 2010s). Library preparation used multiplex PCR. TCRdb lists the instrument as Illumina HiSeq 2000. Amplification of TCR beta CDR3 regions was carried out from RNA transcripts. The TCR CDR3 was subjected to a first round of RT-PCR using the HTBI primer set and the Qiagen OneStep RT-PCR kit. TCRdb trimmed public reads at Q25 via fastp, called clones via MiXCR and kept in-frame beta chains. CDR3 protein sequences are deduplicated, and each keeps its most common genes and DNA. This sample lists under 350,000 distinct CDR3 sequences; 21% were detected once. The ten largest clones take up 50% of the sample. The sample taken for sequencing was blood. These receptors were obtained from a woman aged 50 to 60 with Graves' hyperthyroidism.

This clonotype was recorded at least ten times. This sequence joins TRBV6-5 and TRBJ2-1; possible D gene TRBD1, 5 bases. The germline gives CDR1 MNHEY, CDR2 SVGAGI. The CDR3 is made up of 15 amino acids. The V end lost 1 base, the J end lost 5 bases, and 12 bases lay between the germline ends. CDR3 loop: CASSYFQGENNEQFF. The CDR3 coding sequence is TGTGCCAGCAGTTACTTCCAGGGTGAAAACAATGAGCAGTTCTTC.

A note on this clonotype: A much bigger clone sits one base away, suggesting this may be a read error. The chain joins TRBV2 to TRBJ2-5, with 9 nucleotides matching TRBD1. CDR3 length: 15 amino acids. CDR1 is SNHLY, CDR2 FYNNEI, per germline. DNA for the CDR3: TGTGCCAGCACAGGACAGGGGATAATGGGAGAGACCCGGTACTTC. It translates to CASTGQGIMGETRYF.

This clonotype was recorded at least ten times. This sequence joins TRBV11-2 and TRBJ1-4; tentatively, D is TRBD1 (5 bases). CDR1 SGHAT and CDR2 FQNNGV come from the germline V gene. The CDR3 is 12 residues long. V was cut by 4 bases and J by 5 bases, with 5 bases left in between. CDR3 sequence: CASSWGNEKLFF. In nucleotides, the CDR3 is TGTGCCAGCAGCTGGGGGAATGAAAAACTGTTTTTT.

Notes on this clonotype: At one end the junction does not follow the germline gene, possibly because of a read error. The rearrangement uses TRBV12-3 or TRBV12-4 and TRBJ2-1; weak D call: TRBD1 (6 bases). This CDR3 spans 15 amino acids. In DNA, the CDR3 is TGTGCCAGCAGCGGACAGAGGAGCTCCTACAATGAGCAGTTCTTT. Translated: CASSGQRSSYNEQFF.

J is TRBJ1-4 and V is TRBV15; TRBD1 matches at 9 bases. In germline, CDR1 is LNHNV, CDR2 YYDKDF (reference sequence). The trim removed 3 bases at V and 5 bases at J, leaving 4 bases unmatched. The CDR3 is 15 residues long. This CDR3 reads CATSSLGTGNEKLFF. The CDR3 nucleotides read TGTGCCACCAGCAGTCTCGGGACAGGGAATGAAAAACTGTTTTTT. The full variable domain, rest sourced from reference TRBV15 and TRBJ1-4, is DAMVIQNPRYQVTQFGKPVTLSCSQTLNHNVMYWYQQKSSQAPKLLFHYYDKDFNNEADTPDNFQSRRPNTSFCFLDIRSPGLGDTAMYLCATSSLGTGNEKLFFGSGTQLSVL.

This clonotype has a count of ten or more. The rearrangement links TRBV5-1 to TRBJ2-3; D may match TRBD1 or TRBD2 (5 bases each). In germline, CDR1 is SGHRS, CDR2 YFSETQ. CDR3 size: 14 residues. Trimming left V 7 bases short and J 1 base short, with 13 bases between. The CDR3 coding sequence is TGCGCCAGCCATACGGGGCAGGGCACAGATACGCAGTATTTT. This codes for CASHTGQGTDTQYF.

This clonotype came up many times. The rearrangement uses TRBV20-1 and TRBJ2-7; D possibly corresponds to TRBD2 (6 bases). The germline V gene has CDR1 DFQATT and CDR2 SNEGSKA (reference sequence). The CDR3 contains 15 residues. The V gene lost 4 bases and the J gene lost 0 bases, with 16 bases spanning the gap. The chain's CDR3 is CSAIGTGALSYEQYF. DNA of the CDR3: TGCAGTGCTATCGGAACGGGAGCCCTCTCCTACGAGCAGTACTTC.

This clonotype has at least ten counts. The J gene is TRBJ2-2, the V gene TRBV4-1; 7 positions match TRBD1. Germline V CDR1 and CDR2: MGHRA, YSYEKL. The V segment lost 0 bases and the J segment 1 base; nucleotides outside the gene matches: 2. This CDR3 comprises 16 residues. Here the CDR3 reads CASSQENRGNTGELFF. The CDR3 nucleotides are TGCGCCAGCAGCCAAGAGAACAGGGGGAACACCGGGGAGCTGTTTTTT.

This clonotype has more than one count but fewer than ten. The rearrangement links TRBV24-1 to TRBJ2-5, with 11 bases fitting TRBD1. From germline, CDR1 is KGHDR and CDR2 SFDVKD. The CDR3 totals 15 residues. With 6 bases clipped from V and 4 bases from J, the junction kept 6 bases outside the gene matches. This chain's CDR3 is CATSRTGTGGETQYF. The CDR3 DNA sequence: TGTGCCACCAGTAGGACAGGGACAGGGGGAGAGACCCAGTACTTC.

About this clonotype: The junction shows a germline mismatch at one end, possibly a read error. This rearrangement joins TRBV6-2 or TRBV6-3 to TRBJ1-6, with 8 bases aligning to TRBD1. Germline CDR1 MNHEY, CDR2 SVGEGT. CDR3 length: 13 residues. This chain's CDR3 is CASSGQGYSPFHF. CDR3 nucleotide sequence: TGTGCCAGCAGTGGACAGGGTTATTCACCCTTCCACTTT.

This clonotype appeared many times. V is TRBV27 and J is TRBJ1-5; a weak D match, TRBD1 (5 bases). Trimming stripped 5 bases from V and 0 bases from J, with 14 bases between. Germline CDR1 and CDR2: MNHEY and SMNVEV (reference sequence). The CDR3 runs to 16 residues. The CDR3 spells CASSPWRGDSNQPQHF. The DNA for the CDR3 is TGTGCCAGCAGTCCCTGGAGAGGGGATAGCAATCAGCCCCAGCATTTT.

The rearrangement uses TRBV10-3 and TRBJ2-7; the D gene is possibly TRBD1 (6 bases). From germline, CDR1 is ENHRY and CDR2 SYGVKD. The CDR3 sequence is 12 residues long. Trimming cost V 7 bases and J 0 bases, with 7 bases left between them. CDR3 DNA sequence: TGTGCCATCAAGGGGGACTCCTACGAGCAGTACTTC. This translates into CAIKGDSYEQYF.

In DNA form, the CDR3 reads TGTGCCAGCAGCTCGGGACTAGCGGGACTCTCCGGCAATGAGCAGTTCTTC. Amino acid sequence: CASSSGLAGLSGNEQFF. The V call is TRBV11-3, the J call TRBJ2-1, with TRBD2 matching over 13 bases. Germline V gene lookup returns CDR1 SGHNT and CDR2 YENEEA. The ends lost 4 bases at V and 6 bases at J; junction bases unmatched: 9. CDR3 length: 17 amino acids. The complete variable domain, with remaining parts taken from reference TRBV11-3 and TRBJ2-1, reads EAGVVQSPRYKIIEKKQPVAFWCNPISGHNTLYWYLQNLGQGPELLIRYENEEAVDDSQLPKDRFSAERLKGVDSTLKIQPAELGDSAVYLCASSSGLAGLSGNEQFFGPGTRLTVL.

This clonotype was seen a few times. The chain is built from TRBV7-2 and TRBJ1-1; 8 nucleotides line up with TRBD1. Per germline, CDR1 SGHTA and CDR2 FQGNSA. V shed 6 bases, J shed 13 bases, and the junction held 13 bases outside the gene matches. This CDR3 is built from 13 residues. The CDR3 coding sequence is TGTGCCAGCAGAGCGGACAGGGAGAGGTCAAGTTTCTTT. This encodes CASRADRERSSFF.

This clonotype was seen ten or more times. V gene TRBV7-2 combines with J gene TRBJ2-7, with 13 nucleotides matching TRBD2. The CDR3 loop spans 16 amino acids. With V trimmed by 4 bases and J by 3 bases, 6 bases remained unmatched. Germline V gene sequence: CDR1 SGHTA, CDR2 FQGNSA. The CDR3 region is CASSSWTSGRFYEQYF. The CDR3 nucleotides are TGTGCCAGCAGCTCTTGGACTAGCGGGAGATTCTACGAGCAGTACTTC.

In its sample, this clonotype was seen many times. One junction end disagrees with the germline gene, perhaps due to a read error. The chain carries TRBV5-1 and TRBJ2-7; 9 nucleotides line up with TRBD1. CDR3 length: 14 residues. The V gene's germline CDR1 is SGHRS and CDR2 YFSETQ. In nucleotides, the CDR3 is TGCGCCAGCAGCTCCCCGGGACAGGGCACCGAGAAGTACTTC. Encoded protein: CASSSPGQGTEKYF.

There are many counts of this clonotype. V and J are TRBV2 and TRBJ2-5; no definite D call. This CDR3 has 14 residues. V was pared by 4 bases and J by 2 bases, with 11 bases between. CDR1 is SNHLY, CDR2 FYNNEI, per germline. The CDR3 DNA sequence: TGTGCCAGCAGTGCGCCAGGCCCTCAAGAGACCCAGTACTTC. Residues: CASSAPGPQETQYF.

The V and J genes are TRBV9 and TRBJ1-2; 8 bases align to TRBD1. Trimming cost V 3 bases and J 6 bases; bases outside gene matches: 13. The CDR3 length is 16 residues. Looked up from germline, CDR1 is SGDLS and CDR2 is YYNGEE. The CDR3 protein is CASSDLKDRAANGYTF. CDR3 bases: TGTGCCAGCAGCGACCTGAAGGACAGGGCTGCAAATGGCTACACCTTC. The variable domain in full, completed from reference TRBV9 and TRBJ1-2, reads DSGVTQTPKHLITATGQRVTLRCSPRSGDLSVYWYQQSLDQGLQFLIQYYNGEERAKGNILERFSAQQFPDLHSELNLSSLELGDSALYFCASSDLKDRAANGYTFGSGTRLTVV.

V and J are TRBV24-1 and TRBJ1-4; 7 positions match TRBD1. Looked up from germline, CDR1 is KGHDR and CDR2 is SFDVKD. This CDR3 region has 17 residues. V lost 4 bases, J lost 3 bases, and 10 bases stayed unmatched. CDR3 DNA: TGTGCCACCAGTGACAAAGACAGGGTTGGAGCTAATGAAAAACTGTTTTTT. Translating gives CATSDKDRVGANEKLFF.

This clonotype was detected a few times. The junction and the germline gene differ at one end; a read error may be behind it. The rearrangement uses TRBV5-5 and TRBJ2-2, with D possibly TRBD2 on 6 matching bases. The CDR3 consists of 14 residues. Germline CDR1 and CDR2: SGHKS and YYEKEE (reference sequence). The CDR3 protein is CASGLAGPTGELFF. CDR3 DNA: TGTGCCAGCGGCTTGGCGGGACCCACCGGGGAGCTGTTTTTT.

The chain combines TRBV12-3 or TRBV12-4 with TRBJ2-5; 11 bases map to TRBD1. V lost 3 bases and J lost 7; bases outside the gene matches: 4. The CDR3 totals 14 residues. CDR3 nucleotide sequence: TGTGCCAGCAGTTTTGGGACAGGGGGGGGGACCCAGTACTTC. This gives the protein CASSFGTGGGTQYF.

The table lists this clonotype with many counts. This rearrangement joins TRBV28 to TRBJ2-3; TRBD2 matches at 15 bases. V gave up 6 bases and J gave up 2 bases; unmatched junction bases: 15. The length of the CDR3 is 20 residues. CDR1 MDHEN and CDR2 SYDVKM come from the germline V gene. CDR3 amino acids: CASSGPQGLAGGSNTDTQYF. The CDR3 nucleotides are TGTGCCAGCAGCGGCCCCCAGGGACTAGCGGGAGGTTCCAACACAGATACGCAGTATTTT.

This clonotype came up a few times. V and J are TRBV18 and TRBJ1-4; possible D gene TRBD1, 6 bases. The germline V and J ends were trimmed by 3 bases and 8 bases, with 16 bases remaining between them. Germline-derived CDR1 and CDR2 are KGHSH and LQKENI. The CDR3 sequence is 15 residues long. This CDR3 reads CASSPAQGIQEKLFF. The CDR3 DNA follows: TGTGCCAGCTCACCCGCACAGGGTATACAAGAAAAACTGTTTTTT.

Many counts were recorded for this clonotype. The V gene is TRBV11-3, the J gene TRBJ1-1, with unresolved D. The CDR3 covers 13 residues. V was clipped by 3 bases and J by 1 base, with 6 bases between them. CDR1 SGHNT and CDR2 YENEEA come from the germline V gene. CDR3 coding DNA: TGTGCCAGCAGCTTTAAAAGGAACACTGAAGCTTTCTTT. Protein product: CASSFKRNTEAFF.

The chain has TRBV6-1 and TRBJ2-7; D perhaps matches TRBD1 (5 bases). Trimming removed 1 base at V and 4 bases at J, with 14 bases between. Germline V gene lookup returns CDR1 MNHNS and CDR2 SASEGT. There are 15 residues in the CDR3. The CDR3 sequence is CASSEGAGSWYEQYF. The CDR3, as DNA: TGTGCCAGCAGTGAAGGGGCAGGGTCATGGTACGAGCAGTACTTC.